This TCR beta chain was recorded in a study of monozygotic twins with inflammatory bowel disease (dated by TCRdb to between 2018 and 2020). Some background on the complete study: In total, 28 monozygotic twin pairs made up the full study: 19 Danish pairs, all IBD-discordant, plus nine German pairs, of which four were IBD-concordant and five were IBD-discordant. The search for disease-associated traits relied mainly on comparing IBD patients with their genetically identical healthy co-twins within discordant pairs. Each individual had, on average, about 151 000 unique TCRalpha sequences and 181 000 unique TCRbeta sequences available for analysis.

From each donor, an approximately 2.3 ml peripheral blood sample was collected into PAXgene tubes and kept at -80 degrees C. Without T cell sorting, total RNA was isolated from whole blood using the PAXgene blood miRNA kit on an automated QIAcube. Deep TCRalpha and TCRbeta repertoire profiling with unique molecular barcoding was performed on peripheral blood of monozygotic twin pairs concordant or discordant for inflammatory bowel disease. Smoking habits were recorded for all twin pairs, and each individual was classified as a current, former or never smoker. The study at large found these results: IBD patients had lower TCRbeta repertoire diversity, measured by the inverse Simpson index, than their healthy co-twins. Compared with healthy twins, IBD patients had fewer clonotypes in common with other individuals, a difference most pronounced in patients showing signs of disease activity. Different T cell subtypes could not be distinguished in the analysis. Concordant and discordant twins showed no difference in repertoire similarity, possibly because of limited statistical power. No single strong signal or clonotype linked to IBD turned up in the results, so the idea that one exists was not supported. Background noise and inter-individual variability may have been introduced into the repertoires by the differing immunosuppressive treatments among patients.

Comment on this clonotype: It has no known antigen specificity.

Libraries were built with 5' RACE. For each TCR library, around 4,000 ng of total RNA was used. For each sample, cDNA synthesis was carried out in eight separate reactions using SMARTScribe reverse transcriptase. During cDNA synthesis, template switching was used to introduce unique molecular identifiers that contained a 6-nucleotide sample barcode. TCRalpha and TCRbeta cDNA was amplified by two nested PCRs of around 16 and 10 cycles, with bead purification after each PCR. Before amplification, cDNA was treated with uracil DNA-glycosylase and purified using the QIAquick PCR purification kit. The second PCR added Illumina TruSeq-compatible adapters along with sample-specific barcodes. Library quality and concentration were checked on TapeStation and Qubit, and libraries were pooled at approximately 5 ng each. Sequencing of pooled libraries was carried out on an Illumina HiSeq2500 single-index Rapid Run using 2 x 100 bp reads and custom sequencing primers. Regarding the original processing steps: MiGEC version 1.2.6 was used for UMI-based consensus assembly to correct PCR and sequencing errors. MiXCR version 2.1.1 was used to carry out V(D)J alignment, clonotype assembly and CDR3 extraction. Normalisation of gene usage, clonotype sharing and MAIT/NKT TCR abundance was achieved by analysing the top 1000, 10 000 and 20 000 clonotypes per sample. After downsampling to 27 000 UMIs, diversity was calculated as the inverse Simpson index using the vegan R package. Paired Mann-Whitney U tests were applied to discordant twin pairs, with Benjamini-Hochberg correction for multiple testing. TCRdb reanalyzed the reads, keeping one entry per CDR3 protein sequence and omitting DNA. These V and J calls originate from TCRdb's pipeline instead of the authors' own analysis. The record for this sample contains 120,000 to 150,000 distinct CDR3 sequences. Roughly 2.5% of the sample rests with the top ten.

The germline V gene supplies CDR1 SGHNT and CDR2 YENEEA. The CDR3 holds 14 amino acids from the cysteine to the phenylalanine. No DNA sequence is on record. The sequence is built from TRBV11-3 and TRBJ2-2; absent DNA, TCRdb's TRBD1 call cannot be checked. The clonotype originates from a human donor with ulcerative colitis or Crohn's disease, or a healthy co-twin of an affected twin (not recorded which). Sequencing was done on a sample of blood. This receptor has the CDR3 CASSLRGNTGELFF.